Detailed here is one T cell receptor (beta chain). Its cognate antigen is unknown. The starting material, graft tissue, was processed to release intraepithelial and lamina propria lymphocytes. The CDR3 is 15 residues long. V lost 7 bases to trimming and J lost 4 bases, with 20 bases between them. Germline-derived CDR1 and CDR2 are MDHEN and SYDVKM. Sequencing used immunoSEQ multiplex PCR; TCRdb keeps in-frame clones, though not all of them. The repertoire holds about 37,000 clones, roughly nine tenths seen once, with roughly 17% in the top ten. The data stem from a study of graft-versus-host responses after intestinal transplantation. Whole-study findings and limits: GvH clones turned up in recipient marrow; some had shown up first in ileum or blood. Researchers found peak circulating GvH clone levels linked to early post-transplant HvG declines.

Here the sequenced sample was ileum tissue, taken 200 to 210 days after intestinal transplant. This clonotype was sampled from a human patient who received an intestinal transplant, so some T cells may come from the graft donor. The rearrangement links TRBV28 to TRBJ2-7, with D hard to call. DNA for the CDR3: TGTGCCAGCACTCCTCTGGTCCCGGTCAGATACGAGCAGTACTTC. Amino acids: CASTPLVPVRYEQYF.